The clone carrying this TCR beta chain has ten or more counts. These data come from a study of neurological immune-mediated disorders. V was clipped by 3 bases and J by 0 bases, with 17 bases between them. This CDR3 is built from 17 residues. MiXCR, run by TCRdb on the 5' RACE reads, gives a single entry per CDR3 protein. The table lists about 82,000 distinct CDR3 sequences, 2.5% to 3% of them singletons. Source material: PBMCs. The chain combines TRBV12-3 or TRBV12-4 with TRBJ1-1, with no clear D. This sequence originates from a woman aged 25-40 years with multiple sclerosis. CDR3 sequence reads: CASSFSQLQTMNTEAFF. CDR3 in DNA: TGTGCCAGCAGTTTTTCCCAATTACAGACAATGAACACTGAAGCTTTCTTT.